A selection of T cell receptor beta chains follows, all from one sample in a study of read filtering for tumor transcriptome and immune sequencing. TCRdb fed the reads into MiXCR, producing one record per CDR3 protein. The sample lists about 50,000 distinct CDR3 sequences, roughly 20% seen once, with roughly 14% in the top ten. The sequenced sample consisted of a population of CD138-negative cells sorted from bone marrow. The receptor set was obtained from a donor at least 40 years old with multiple myeloma. Both conserved end residues are part of each CDR3. A D gene is named only where the DNA matches it firmly. The size of a clone is reported for some rows only, either as once, few or many, or as a class for expanded clones.

J	V	D	size	DNA	CDR3
TRBJ2-3	TRBV27	.	many	TGTGCCAGCAGGGCGACTTTTAGAAGCACAGATACGCAGTATTTT	CASRATFRSTDTQYF
TRBJ2-7	TRBV11-2	.	many	TGTGCCAGCAGCTTAGTAGCAGGGTTACACGAGCAGTACTTC	CASSLVAGLHEQYF
TRBJ2-1	TRBV5-1	TRBD2	many	TGCGCCAGCAGCAAAGGACTAGCGGCTTTCTACAATGAGCAGTTCTTC	CASSKGLAAFYNEQFF
TRBJ1-1	TRBV5-1	.	many	TGCGCCAGCAGCTCGGAACAGGGTCGAACTGAAGCTTTCTTT	CASSSEQGRTEAFF
TRBJ1-1	TRBV12-3/TRBV12-4	.	many	TGTGCCAGCAGGAGCCGGGCCCTAAACACTGAAGCTTTCTTT	CASRSRALNTEAFF
TRBJ2-3	TRBV28	.	.	TGTGCCAGCCTAGTAGCGAGGTCAGATACGCAGTATTTT	CASLVARSDTQYF
TRBJ2-1	TRBV24-1	TRBD2	many	TGTGCCACCAGTGATTTTGTAGCGGGGGCCTACAATGAGCAGTTCTTC	CATSDFVAGAYNEQFF
TRBJ2-2	TRBV27	TRBD1	.	TGTGCCAGCAGTCCCGGGACAGGGGTCACCGGGGAGCTGTTTTTT	CASSPGTGVTGELFF
TRBJ1-5	TRBV6-5	.	many	TGTGCCAGCAGCTCCCGGGGGCGAAATCAGCCCCAGCATTTT	CASSSRGRNQPQHF
TRBJ2-7	TRBV21-1	.	.	TGTGCCAGCAGCCCTTCGGGACAGGGAAACGAGCAGTACTTC	CASSPSGQGNEQYF
TRBJ2-6	TRBV6-2/TRBV6-3	TRBD1	many	TGTGCCAGCAGTTTCGTGACAGGGGTTGGGGCCAACGTCCTGACTTTC	CASSFVTGVGANVLTF
TRBJ2-3	TRBV12-3/TRBV12-4	.	many	TGTGCCAGCGCCTATTTCTTGGGGGGCACAGATACGCAGTATTTT	CASAYFLGGTDTQYF
TRBJ2-5	TRBV27	TRBD2	many	TGTGCCAGCAGGGGCAGACTAGCGGGACAAGAGACCCAGTACTTC	CASRGRLAGQETQYF
TRBJ2-3	TRBV10-2	TRBD2	.	TGCGCCAGCAGCCGGACTAGCGGGTTTAAGAATACGCAGTATTTT	CASSRTSGFKNTQYF
TRBJ2-2	TRBV24-1	TRBD1	many	TGTGCCACCAGTGATTTTAAGGGGGCAGACACCGGGGAGCTGTTTTTT	CATSDFKGADTGELFF
TRBJ2-2	TRBV7-2	.	many	TGTGCCAGCAGCTTAAAGGGTGGGGAGGCCGGGGAGCTGTTTTTT	CASSLKGGEAGELFF
TRBJ2-1	TRBV2	TRBD2	many	TGTGCCAGCAGCTACCAGCGGGAGGGCCATGAGCAGTTCTTC	CASSYQREGHEQFF
TRBJ2-1	TRBV18	TRBD2	many	TGTGCCAGCTCTCCACGGACTAGCGGGATGAACAATGAGCAGTTCTTC	CASSPRTSGMNNEQFF
TRBJ2-5	TRBV20-1	TRBD2	few	TGCAGTCCCAGCCAGGGACTAGCGGGAGGGCCCGGCGAGACCCAGTACTTC	CSPSQGLAGGPGETQYF
TRBJ2-7	TRBV10-3	.	.	TGTGCCATCAGTGAAAGACTAGGGGCAGGGGAGCAGTACTTC	CAISERLGAGEQYF
TRBJ1-1	TRBV6-5	.	.	TGTGCCAGCAAAACGCCCGGAGCTGAAGCTCTCTTT	CASKTPGAEALF
TRBJ1-1	TRBV30	.	few	TGTGCCTGGAGTCAAGGGGGAGCTGAAGCTTTCTTT	CAWSQGGAEAFF
TRBJ2-1	TRBV19	TRBD1	many	TGTGCCAGTAACCCCCGGCGGGACAGGGTATCCAATGAGCAGTTCTTC	CASNPRRDRVSNEQFF
TRBJ2-3	TRBV6-2/TRBV6-3	.	many	TGTGCCAGCAGCCGCCTAGGGCTGGATACGCAGTATTTT	CASSRLGLDTQYF
TRBJ2-6	TRBV30	.	many	TGTGCCTGGAGTGTATCGTGGGCTCCTGGGGCCAACGTCCTGACTTTC	CAWSVSWAPGANVLTF
TRBJ2-7	TRBV28	TRBD2	many	TGTGCCAGCAGCTCGGGACTAGTTCACGAGCAGTACTTC	CASSSGLVHEQYF
TRBJ2-2	TRBV12-3/TRBV12-4	TRBD2	many	TGTGCCAGCAGGGGACTAGCGGGGACCGGGGAGCTGTTTTTT	CASRGLAGTGELFF
TRBJ2-7	TRBV20-1	TRBD1	many	TGCAGTGCTGGGAGGACAGGGGTGGGGGAGCAGTACTTC	CSAGRTGVGEQYF
TRBJ2-2	TRBV5-1	TRBD1	.	TGCGCCAGCAGCTTGGGCCCCACAGGGGGGAACACCGGGGAGCTGTTTTTT	CASSLGPTGGNTGELFF
TRBJ2-3	TRBV7-9	.	few	TGTGCCAGCAGCCTCTTAGCGGACCAAGCGGATACGCGGTATTTT	CASSLLADQADTRYF
TRBJ1-5	TRBV12-5	.	.	TGTGCTAGTGGTGAGGATCTATCCGGGACGGATAGCAATCAGCCCCAGCATTTT	CASGEDLSGTDSNQPQHF
TRBJ2-7	TRBV5-1	TRBD2	.	TGCGCCAGCAGCGAGTATAGCGGGGAAAGCCTCTACGAGCAGTACTTC	CASSEYSGESLYEQYF
TRBJ2-5	TRBV11-3	TRBD2	.	TGTGCCAGCACCTTAGCGGGACCAGAGACCCAGTACTTC	CASTLAGPETQYF
TRBJ2-3	TRBV20-1	.	many	TGCAGTGCTAGGAGACTAAGCACAGATACGCAGTATTTT	CSARRLSTDTQYF
TRBJ2-1	TRBV24-1	.	.	TGTGCCACCAGTGTTGATGGACTCCCCGCCAATGAGCAGTTCTTT	CATSVDGLPANEQFF
TRBJ2-1	TRBV25-1	TRBD2	many	TGTGCCAGCAGTCGATCGGGACTAGCGGGACCGAGCTCCTACAATGAGCAGTTCTTC	CASSRSGLAGPSSYNEQFF
TRBJ2-7	TRBV7-9	TRBD2	many	TGTGCCAGCAGCGGCGGGAGAAGCGACGAGCAGTACTTC	CASSGGRSDEQYF
TRBJ2-1	TRBV29-1	TRBD1	many	TGCAGCGTTGACGGGGGGGGTGGGACAGGGGATATGTTCTTC	CSVDGGGGTGDMFF
TRBJ1-4	TRBV23-1	.	.	TGCTTCACATGGGGGAAACTGTTTTTT	CFTWGKLFF
TRBJ2-1	TRBV7-2	TRBD2	.	TGTGCCAGCAGCCTACGAGTAGGGAGGGTAAATGGGCAGTTCTTC	CASSLRVGRVNGQFF
TRBJ1-5	TRBV4-1	.	many	TGCGCCAGCAGCCCACTTCCTAGCAGATGGGGGTCCGTTCAGCCCCAGCATTTT	CASSPLPSRWGSVQPQHF